The entry below gives a single T cell receptor (beta chain) sequence along with its context. The CDR3 sequence is 17 residues long. V gave up 3 bases and J gave up 7 bases; unmatched junction bases: 11. Germline V gene sequence: CDR1 SEHNR, CDR2 FQNEAQ (reference sequence). With 60 Vbeta and 13 Jbeta primers, the PCR was carried out. Profiled with immunoSEQ multiplex PCR; TCRdb holds only in-frame clones, not every one. Of about 32,000 clones detected, roughly 88% appear once; the ten largest clones hold about 3.6%. The data were obtained in a study of cytomegalovirus exposure and HLA in healthy donors.

This sequence was found in a woman aged 18-29 years in good health and CMV-seronegative. The chain links TRBV7-9 to TRBJ2-1, with 11 bases identical to TRBD1. The sequenced material came from PBMCs. The CDR3 reads CASSFRRPGQGVNEQFF. Written as DNA, the CDR3 is TGTGCCAGCAGCTTCCGGAGACCGGGACAGGGGGTGAATGAGCAGTTCTTC.